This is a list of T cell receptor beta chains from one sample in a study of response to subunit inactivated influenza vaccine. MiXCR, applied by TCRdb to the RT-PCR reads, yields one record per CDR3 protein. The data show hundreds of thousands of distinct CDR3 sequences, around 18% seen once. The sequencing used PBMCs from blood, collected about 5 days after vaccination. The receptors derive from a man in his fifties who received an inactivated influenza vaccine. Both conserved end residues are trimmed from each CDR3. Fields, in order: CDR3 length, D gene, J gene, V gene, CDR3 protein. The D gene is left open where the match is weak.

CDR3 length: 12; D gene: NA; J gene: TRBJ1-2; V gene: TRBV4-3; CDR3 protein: ASSPDNYNYGYT
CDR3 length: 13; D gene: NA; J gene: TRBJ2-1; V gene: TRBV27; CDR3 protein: ASSLFPGSYNEQF
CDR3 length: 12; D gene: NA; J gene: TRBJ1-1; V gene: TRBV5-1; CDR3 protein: ASSLKGGNGEAF
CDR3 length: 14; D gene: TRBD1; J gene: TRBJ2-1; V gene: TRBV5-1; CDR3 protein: ASSFTGTETYNEQF
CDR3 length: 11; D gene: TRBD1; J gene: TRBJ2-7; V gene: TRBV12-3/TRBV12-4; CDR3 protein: ASSATGVSEQY
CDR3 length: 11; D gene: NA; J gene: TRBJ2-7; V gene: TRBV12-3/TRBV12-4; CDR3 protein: ASSSKSSYEQY
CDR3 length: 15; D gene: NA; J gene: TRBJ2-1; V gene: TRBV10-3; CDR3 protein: AISPPTGHPFHNEQF
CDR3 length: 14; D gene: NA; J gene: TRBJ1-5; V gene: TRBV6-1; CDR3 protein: ASSELGSYSNQPQH
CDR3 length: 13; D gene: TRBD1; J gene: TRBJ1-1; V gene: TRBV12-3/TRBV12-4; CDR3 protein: ASSSTGQGRAEAF
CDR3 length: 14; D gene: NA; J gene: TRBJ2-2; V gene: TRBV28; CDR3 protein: ASLPWTEVNTGELF
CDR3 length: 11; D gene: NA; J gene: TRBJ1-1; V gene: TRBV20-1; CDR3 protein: SATRSPSTEAF
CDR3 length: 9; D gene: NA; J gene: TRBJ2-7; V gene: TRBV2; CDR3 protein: ASSAENEQY
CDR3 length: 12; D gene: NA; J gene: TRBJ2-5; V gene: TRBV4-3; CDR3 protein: ASSQDSGVETQY
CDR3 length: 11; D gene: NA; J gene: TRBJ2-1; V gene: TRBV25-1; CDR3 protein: ASSGTKSHEQF
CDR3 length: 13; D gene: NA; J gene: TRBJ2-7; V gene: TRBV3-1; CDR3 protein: ASSQGAMISYEQY
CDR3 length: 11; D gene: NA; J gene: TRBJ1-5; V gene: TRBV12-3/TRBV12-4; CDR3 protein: ASSLTANQPQH
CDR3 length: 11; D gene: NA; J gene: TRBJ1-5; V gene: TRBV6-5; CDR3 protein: ASSYDSFQPQH
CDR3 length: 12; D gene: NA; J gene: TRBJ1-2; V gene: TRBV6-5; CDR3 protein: ASSSVRGNYGYT